A selection of T cell receptor beta chains follows, all from one sample in a study of T-cell memory formation after mild COVID-19. From the 5' RACE reads, TCRdb called clonotypes with MiXCR, one entry per CDR3 protein. The data contain under 110,000 distinct CDR3 sequences, about an eighth of them singletons. The sample comprised PBMCs or a T cell subset sorted from them (not recorded which). These receptors were collected from an adult woman who had mild COVID-19 (a few samples of this study predate the infection). Cell type and time point are not known. The CDR3 runs from the conserved cysteine through the conserved F or W. Each record gives: V gene, J gene, D gene, clone size, CDR3 protein, CDR3 DNA. The D gene is left open where the match is weak. Not every row has a clone size; where given, it reads once, few, many or a size class.

v_call: TRBV12-5
j_call: TRBJ2-1
d_call: TRBD2
clone_size: NA
cdr3_aa: CASGLNGLESNEQFF
cdr3_nt: TGTGCTAGTGGTTTGAACGGACTAGAAAGCAATGAGCAGTTCTTC

v_call: TRBV19
j_call: TRBJ1-4
d_call: NA
clone_size: NA
cdr3_aa: CASSTDGRSNEKLFF
cdr3_nt: TGTGCCAGTAGTACGGACGGGCGGTCTAATGAAAAACTGTTTTTT

v_call: TRBV4-2
j_call: TRBJ2-5
d_call: NA
clone_size: NA
cdr3_aa: CASSQVTVQETQYF
cdr3_nt: TGTGCCAGCAGCCAAGTGACAGTCCAAGAGACCCAGTACTTC

v_call: TRBV6-5
j_call: TRBJ2-1
d_call: TRBD2
clone_size: NA
cdr3_aa: CASSTPGLVPPYNEQFF
cdr3_nt: TGTGCCAGCAGTACCCCGGGACTAGTCCCTCCTTACAATGAGCAGTTCTTC

v_call: TRBV12-3/TRBV12-4
j_call: TRBJ2-5
d_call: NA
clone_size: many
cdr3_aa: CASSLYAGETQYF
cdr3_nt: TGTGCCAGCAGTTTGTATGCGGGGGAGACCCAGTACTTC

v_call: TRBV4-3
j_call: TRBJ2-7
d_call: NA
clone_size: NA
cdr3_aa: CASSQGGSSTHEQYF
cdr3_nt: TGCGCCAGCAGCCAAGGTGGGAGTTCTACCCACGAGCAGTACTTC

v_call: TRBV7-9
j_call: TRBJ1-1
d_call: NA
clone_size: NA
cdr3_aa: CASSFVKGGATNEAFF
cdr3_nt: TGTGCCAGCAGCTTTGTCAAGGGAGGGGCCACCAATGAAGCTTTCTTT

v_call: TRBV5-1
j_call: TRBJ1-1
d_call: NA
clone_size: NA
cdr3_aa: CASSPQGYDGAFF
cdr3_nt: TGCGCCAGCAGCCCCCAGGGTTACGATGGAGCTTTCTTT

v_call: TRBV18
j_call: TRBJ1-1
d_call: NA
clone_size: few
cdr3_aa: CASSYPGLQNTEAFF
cdr3_nt: TGTGCCAGCTCATATCCGGGACTTCAGAACACTGAAGCTTTCTTT

v_call: TRBV20-1
j_call: TRBJ2-7
d_call: NA
clone_size: few
cdr3_aa: CSAQNKEESSHEQYF
cdr3_nt: TGCAGTGCTCAAAACAAGGAGGAGAGTTCCCACGAGCAGTACTTC

v_call: TRBV7-9
j_call: TRBJ2-7
d_call: NA
clone_size: few
cdr3_aa: CASSFASPYEQYF
cdr3_nt: TGTGCCAGCAGCTTCGCTAGCCCCTACGAGCAGTACTTC

v_call: TRBV6-5
j_call: TRBJ2-2
d_call: TRBD1
clone_size: few
cdr3_aa: CASSYSRDRGGGGELFF
cdr3_nt: TGTGCCAGCAGTTACTCTAGGGACAGGGGAGGTGGCGGGGAGCTGTTTTTT

v_call: TRBV7-9
j_call: TRBJ2-7
d_call: NA
clone_size: NA
cdr3_aa: CASSLVGGLSPYEQYF
cdr3_nt: TGTGCCAGCAGCTTAGTAGGGGGACTCTCTCCCTACGAGCAGTACTTC

v_call: TRBV15
j_call: TRBJ2-1
d_call: NA
clone_size: many
cdr3_aa: CATSRDNRPPVEFF
cdr3_nt: TGTGCCACCAGCAGAGATAACAGGCCCCCGGTAGAGTTCTTC

v_call: TRBV7-9
j_call: TRBJ2-1
d_call: TRBD2
clone_size: few
cdr3_aa: CASSLLLAGLHYNEQFF
cdr3_nt: TGTGCCAGCAGCTTACTATTAGCGGGCCTCCACTACAATGAGCAGTTCTTC

v_call: TRBV9
j_call: TRBJ2-1
d_call: TRBD2
clone_size: few
cdr3_aa: CASSVGGEGQNEQFF
cdr3_nt: TGTGCCAGCAGCGTAGGGGGGGAGGGCCAGAATGAGCAGTTCTTC

v_call: TRBV19
j_call: TRBJ2-7
d_call: NA
clone_size: NA
cdr3_aa: CASSSPGLYEQYF
cdr3_nt: TGTGCCAGTAGCAGTCCGGGACTCTACGAGCAGTACTTC

v_call: TRBV5-4
j_call: TRBJ2-6
d_call: NA
clone_size: few
cdr3_aa: CASSLGPGASGANVLTF
cdr3_nt: TGTGCCAGCAGCTTGGGTCCAGGGGCCTCTGGGGCCAACGTCCTGACTTTC

v_call: TRBV15
j_call: TRBJ2-7
d_call: TRBD1
clone_size: NA
cdr3_aa: CATSRRTGDNPTYEQYF
cdr3_nt: TGTGCCACCAGCAGAAGGACAGGGGACAATCCTACCTACGAGCAGTACTTC

v_call: TRBV7-8
j_call: TRBJ1-1
d_call: NA
clone_size: few
cdr3_aa: CASSLIRTEAFF
cdr3_nt: TGTGCCAGCAGCTTAATACGGACTGAAGCTTTCTTT

v_call: TRBV20-1
j_call: TRBJ2-1
d_call: NA
clone_size: many
cdr3_aa: CSALGTQKGYNEQFF
cdr3_nt: TGCAGTGCATTAGGGACCCAAAAGGGATACAATGAGCAGTTCTTC

v_call: TRBV19
j_call: TRBJ1-5
d_call: TRBD1
clone_size: NA
cdr3_aa: CASRWGTVFNQPQHF
cdr3_nt: TGTGCCAGTAGATGGGGGACAGTTTTTAATCAGCCCCAGCATTTT

v_call: TRBV3-1
j_call: TRBJ1-2
d_call: NA
clone_size: NA
cdr3_aa: CASSPFGLSYGYTF
cdr3_nt: TGTGCCAGCAGCCCCTTCGGACTGTCCTATGGCTACACCTTC

v_call: TRBV3-1
j_call: TRBJ2-5
d_call: NA
clone_size: NA
cdr3_aa: CASSQVPGELTETQYF
cdr3_nt: TGTGCCAGCAGCCAAGTTCCAGGGGAGTTGACAGAGACCCAGTACTTC

v_call: TRBV3-1
j_call: TRBJ2-4
d_call: TRBD2
clone_size: few
cdr3_aa: CASSQALLAGEEDKNIQYF
cdr3_nt: TGTGCCAGCAGCCAAGCCCTACTAGCGGGAGAGGAGGACAAAAACATTCAGTACTTC

v_call: TRBV7-9
j_call: TRBJ2-1
d_call: TRBD2
clone_size: NA
cdr3_aa: CASSEPGLAPSEQFF
cdr3_nt: TGTGCCAGCAGCGAGCCGGGACTAGCGCCCAGTGAGCAGTTCTTC

v_call: TRBV19
j_call: TRBJ2-7
d_call: NA
clone_size: NA
cdr3_aa: CASSIGQKYEQYF
cdr3_nt: TGTGCCAGTAGTATAGGACAGAAATACGAGCAGTACTTC

v_call: TRBV7-9
j_call: TRBJ1-1
d_call: NA
clone_size: few
cdr3_aa: CASSSGVMNTEAFF
cdr3_nt: TGTGCCAGCAGCTCGGGGGTCATGAACACTGAAGCTTTCTTT

v_call: TRBV29-1
j_call: TRBJ2-5
d_call: NA
clone_size: few
cdr3_aa: CSVEEGQYQETQYF
cdr3_nt: TGCAGCGTTGAAGAAGGGCAGTACCAAGAGACCCAGTACTTC

v_call: TRBV7-9
j_call: TRBJ1-5
d_call: NA
clone_size: few
cdr3_aa: CASSPSALEENQPQHF
cdr3_nt: TGTGCCAGCAGCCCGTCTGCGCTCGAGGAAAATCAGCCCCAGCATTTT

v_call: TRBV7-8
j_call: TRBJ1-2
d_call: NA
clone_size: NA
cdr3_aa: CASSLETGLGYGYTF
cdr3_nt: TGTGCCAGCAGCTTAGAGACGGGCCTAGGCTATGGCTACACCTTC

v_call: TRBV7-6
j_call: TRBJ2-1
d_call: TRBD2
clone_size: NA
cdr3_aa: CASSWGGSQFF
cdr3_nt: TGTGCCAGCAGCTGGGGGGGGTCGCAGTTCTTC

v_call: TRBV5-5
j_call: TRBJ2-1
d_call: NA
clone_size: few
cdr3_aa: CASSLGAGGNEQFF
cdr3_nt: TGTGCCAGCAGCTTGGGCGCTGGGGGGAATGAGCAGTTCTTC

v_call: TRBV7-9
j_call: TRBJ2-1
d_call: NA
clone_size: many
cdr3_aa: CASSFINEQFF
cdr3_nt: TGTGCCAGCAGCTTCATCAATGAGCAGTTCTTC

v_call: TRBV7-9
j_call: TRBJ1-2
d_call: NA
clone_size: NA
cdr3_aa: CASSLSFGGLYGYTF
cdr3_nt: TGTGCCAGCAGCCTCAGCTTCGGCGGACTCTATGGCTACACCTTC

v_call: TRBV4-3
j_call: TRBJ2-7
d_call: TRBD2
clone_size: NA
cdr3_aa: CASSQDTGLAGGTYEQYF
cdr3_nt: TGCGCCAGCAGCCAAGATACGGGACTAGCGGGAGGTACCTACGAGCAGTACTTC

v_call: TRBV9
j_call: TRBJ2-7
d_call: NA
clone_size: NA
cdr3_aa: CASSVGRAHEQYF
cdr3_nt: TGTGCCAGCAGCGTAGGCAGGGCCCACGAGCAGTACTTC

v_call: TRBV7-9
j_call: TRBJ2-6
d_call: TRBD1
clone_size: NA
cdr3_aa: CASSFPDRGKESGANVLTF
cdr3_nt: TGTGCCAGCAGCTTCCCGGACAGGGGGAAAGAATCTGGGGCCAACGTCCTGACTTTC

v_call: TRBV27
j_call: TRBJ2-7
d_call: NA
clone_size: few
cdr3_aa: CASSFASSYEQYF
cdr3_nt: TGTGCCAGCAGTTTCGCGAGCTCCTACGAGCAGTACTTC

v_call: TRBV29-1
j_call: TRBJ2-1
d_call: TRBD1
clone_size: few
cdr3_aa: CSGNRGDNEQFF
cdr3_nt: TGCAGCGGCAACAGGGGCGACAATGAGCAGTTCTTC

v_call: TRBV29-1
j_call: TRBJ1-2
d_call: NA
clone_size: few
cdr3_aa: CSPRGYTF
cdr3_nt: TGCAGCCCTCGAGGCTACACCTTC